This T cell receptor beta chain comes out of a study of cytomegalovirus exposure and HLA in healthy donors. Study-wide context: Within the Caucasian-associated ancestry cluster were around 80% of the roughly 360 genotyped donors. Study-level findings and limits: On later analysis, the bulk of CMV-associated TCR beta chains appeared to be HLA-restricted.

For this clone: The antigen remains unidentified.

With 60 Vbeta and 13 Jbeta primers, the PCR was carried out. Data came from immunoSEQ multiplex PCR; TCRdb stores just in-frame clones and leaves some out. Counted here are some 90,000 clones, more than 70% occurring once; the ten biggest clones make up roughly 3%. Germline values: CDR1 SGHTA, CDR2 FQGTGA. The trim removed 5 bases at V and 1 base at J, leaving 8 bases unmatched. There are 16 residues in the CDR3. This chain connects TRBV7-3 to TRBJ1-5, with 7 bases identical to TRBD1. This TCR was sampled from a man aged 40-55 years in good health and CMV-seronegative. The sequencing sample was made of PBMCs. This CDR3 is CASSQNRGPSNQPQHF. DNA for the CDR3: TGTGCCAGCAGCCAGAATAGGGGGCCAAGCAATCAGCCCCAGCATTTT.